This is a list of T cell receptor beta chains from one sample in a study of T cells in Graves' hyperthyroidism and ophthalmopathy. TCRdb itself ran the multiplex PCR reads through MiXCR, one entry per CDR3 protein. The sample contains approximately 590,000 distinct CDR3 sequences, about 15% of which appear only once. Sequenced input: blood. The receptors were sampled from a woman in her 30s with Graves' hyperthyroidism. Each CDR3 is given without its conserved first and last residue. Each record gives: J gene, D gene, V gene, CDR3 protein. The D gene is left open where the match is weak.

J: TRBJ2-1
D: TRBD1
V: TRBV3-1
CDR3: ASSQTDRAGDEQF

J: TRBJ2-2
D: .
V: TRBV10-1
CDR3: ASSIIREYGELF

J: TRBJ2-5
D: .
V: TRBV7-9
CDR3: ASSPMATKGPMH

J: TRBJ1-4
D: TRBD1
V: TRBV5-4
CDR3: ASSDSDRGNEKLF

J: TRBJ1-2
D: .
V: TRBV28
CDR3: ASSLDRALSYT

J: TRBJ1-5
D: TRBD1
V: TRBV27
CDR3: ASSLTGQGRQSQH

J: TRBJ2-6
D: .
V: TRBV27
CDR3: ASRPDRTSGANVLT

J: TRBJ2-1
D: TRBD1
V: TRBV28
CDR3: ASSLGTGGSEQF

J: TRBJ2-1
D: TRBD1
V: TRBV9
CDR3: ASSVEGQGPYEQF

J: TRBJ2-7
D: .
V: TRBV6-1
CDR3: ASGIGTGNPYEQY

J: TRBJ2-7
D: TRBD2
V: TRBV7-9
CDR3: ASSTRLAGGHEQY

J: TRBJ2-7
D: .
V: TRBV18
CDR3: ASSPNGQTHGQY

J: TRBJ2-2
D: TRBD1
V: TRBV7-8
CDR3: ASSLLRGQTGELF

J: TRBJ2-1
D: .
V: TRBV28
CDR3: ASSLRATRNSYNEQF

J: TRBJ1-5
D: .
V: TRBV12-3/TRBV12-4
CDR3: ASSLWEGTLQPQH

J: TRBJ2-1
D: .
V: TRBV4-1
CDR3: ASSQDRSLDYHNEQF

J: TRBJ2-3
D: .
V: TRBV10-1
CDR3: ASSEIGTGEDTQY

J: TRBJ2-1
D: TRBD2
V: TRBV11-1
CDR3: ASNGGSHPYNEQF

J: TRBJ2-5
D: .
V: TRBV7-9
CDR3: ASTRGGGTGTQY

J: TRBJ1-5
D: .
V: TRBV6-1
CDR3: ASSPGAEGVRSQH

J: TRBJ2-1
D: .
V: TRBV20-1
CDR3: SASLSALGAVNEQF

J: TRBJ2-7
D: .
V: TRBV27
CDR3: ASSLSSRDEQY

J: TRBJ2-1
D: .
V: TRBV24-1
CDR3: ATSDLKNSNEQF

J: TRBJ1-4
D: .
V: TRBV6-6
CDR3: ASSYLGGAPNEKLF

J: TRBJ2-7
D: .
V: TRBV7-3
CDR3: ASSIVQEDEQY

J: TRBJ2-3
D: .
V: TRBV6-5
CDR3: ASSYSTLGDTQY

J: TRBJ2-1
D: TRBD2
V: TRBV27
CDR3: ASSSNGREF

J: TRBJ2-7
D: TRBD1
V: TRBV11-2
CDR3: ASSSARGPWYEQY

J: TRBJ2-7
D: TRBD1
V: TRBV27
CDR3: ASSSQRQGPYEQY

J: TRBJ2-1
D: TRBD2
V: TRBV11-3
CDR3: ASSLGASGYNEQF

J: TRBJ2-7
D: TRBD2
V: TRBV27
CDR3: ASSLAGDLSYEQY

J: TRBJ1-4
D: TRBD1
V: TRBV2
CDR3: ASTGMQAGGDFEKLF

J: TRBJ2-3
D: .
V: TRBV5-1
CDR3: ASSFRQVTDTQY

J: TRBJ1-5
D: .
V: TRBV27
CDR3: ASSLWGRGQPQH

J: TRBJ2-2
D: .
V: TRBV18
CDR3: ASSSDGGADTGELF

J: TRBJ2-3
D: TRBD2
V: TRBV19
CDR3: ASSMQAVFSGRALRDTQY

J: TRBJ1-5
D: .
V: TRBV3-1
CDR3: ASSPDSSNQPQH

J: TRBJ2-7
D: TRBD2
V: TRBV11-3
CDR3: ASSPGLAQDEQY

J: TRBJ2-3
D: .
V: TRBV29-1
CDR3: SVELAGILTDTQY

J: TRBJ2-7
D: TRBD1
V: TRBV29-1
CDR3: SVEGVGTGTYEQY

J: TRBJ2-3
D: .
V: TRBV30
CDR3: AWSSGSTDTQY

J: TRBJ1-1
D: TRBD1
V: TRBV5-1
CDR3: ASSLAGTGETEAF

J: TRBJ2-3
D: TRBD2
V: TRBV20-1
CDR3: SAHLAVIFDTQY

J: TRBJ2-7
D: .
V: TRBV30
CDR3: AWSVSTHTYEQY

J: TRBJ1-5
D: TRBD1
V: TRBV27
CDR3: ASGRGDRGRQPQH

J: TRBJ1-1
D: TRBD1
V: TRBV20-1
CDR3: SATRQGNTEAF

J: TRBJ2-1
D: TRBD1
V: TRBV30
CDR3: ACFRTGMAYNEQF

J: TRBJ1-6
D: TRBD1
V: TRBV7-2
CDR3: ASSLAGTGLRSPLH

J: TRBJ2-2
D: TRBD2
V: TRBV7-3
CDR3: ASSPAGGPPGELF

J: TRBJ2-7
D: .
V: TRBV19
CDR3: AVGVRGRTYEQY

J: TRBJ2-7
D: .
V: TRBV29-1
CDR3: SVVQESYEQY

J: TRBJ2-1
D: .
V: TRBV7-9
CDR3: ASSYERIAYNEQF

J: TRBJ2-7
D: TRBD1
V: TRBV6-2/TRBV6-3
CDR3: ASSYPTGPHPYEQY